This is a list of T cell receptor beta chains from one sample in a study of blood T cell repertoires in COVID-19. Profiling relied on immunoSEQ multiplex PCR, and the TCRdb table lists in-frame clones only, not all of them. This table has some 220,000 clones, roughly 75% appearing once. What was sequenced was peripheral blood. All receptors derive from a woman aged 70-85 years with acute or convalescent COVID-19. Both conserved end residues are part of each CDR3. D genes are given only for firm matches. Clone size is shown for a subset of rows, as once, few, many or a class of expanded clone.

v_call	j_call	clone_size	d_call	cdr3_nt	cdr3_aa
TRBV10-1	TRBJ2-5	NA	NA	TGCGCCAGCAGTGGAGGGAAAGAGACCCAGTACTTC	CASSGGKETQYF
TRBV12-3/TRBV12-4	TRBJ1-2	NA	NA	TGTGCCAGCAGTTTGGGGGGGGTGCAAGGCTACACCTTC	CASSLGGVQGYTF
TRBV20-1	TRBJ1-2	NA	NA	TGCAGTGCTAGTACAACAGGGACCTCCTATGGCTACACCTTC	CSASTTGTSYGYTF
TRBV9	TRBJ2-2	NA	TRBD2	TGTGCCAGCAGCGTCCGTAGCGGGGGGCCCACCGGGGAGCTGTTTTTT	CASSVRSGGPTGELFF
TRBV5-8	TRBJ2-7	NA	TRBD2	TGTGCCAGCAGCTTGGAGGGTCTAGCGGGGTGGATGTCCTACGAGCAGTACTTC	CASSLEGLAGWMSYEQYF
TRBV30	TRBJ2-5	NA	NA	TGTGCCTGGAGTATTGGCGGAGAGACCCAGTACTTC	CAWSIGGETQYF
TRBV5-1	TRBJ1-1	NA	TRBD1	TGCGCCAGCAGCCGATTCATCGGACAGGGGGTAACTGAAGCTTTCTTT	CASSRFIGQGVTEAFF
TRBV9	TRBJ1-2	once	NA	TGTGCCAGCAGCCCCCCCTCAAGGGGGACCGTGTCGGTCGACTATGGCTACACCTTC	CASSPPSRGTVSVDYGYTF
TRBV7-6	TRBJ2-2	NA	TRBD2	TGTGCCAGCAGCTCGACTAGCGGGGCAGACACCGGGGAGCTGTTTTTT	CASSSTSGADTGELFF
TRBV12-3/TRBV12-4	TRBJ2-3	NA	NA	TGTGCCAGCAGTTTAGCCCGGGAGACGCAGTATTTT	CASSLARETQYF
TRBV27	TRBJ2-1	NA	NA	TGTGCCAGCAGTTCCGGGGCAGGGGCCTACAATGAGCAGTTCTTC	CASSSGAGAYNEQFF
TRBV19	TRBJ1-4	few	NA	TGTGCCAGCACAGCTAATGAAAAACTGTTTTTT	CASTANEKLFF
TRBV19	TRBJ1-5	NA	TRBD1	TGTGCCAGTTCCTCGGACAGGGTCGGTGGGAGCAATCAGCCCCAGCATTTT	CASSSDRVGGSNQPQHF
TRBV6-2/TRBV6-3	TRBJ1-6	NA	NA	TGTGCCAGCAGTCAGGACAGTTCATATTCACCCCTCCACTTT	CASSQDSSYSPLHF
TRBV5-1	TRBJ2-5	NA	TRBD2	TGCGCCAGTAAGACTAGCGGGGGGGGTCAAGAGACCCAGTACTTC	CASKTSGGGQETQYF
TRBV7-6	TRBJ2-3	NA	TRBD2	TGTGCCAGCAGCACGACTAGCGGAATTAGCACAGATACGCAGTATTTT	CASSTTSGISTDTQYF
TRBV11-2	TRBJ2-4	NA	TRBD1	TGTGCCAGCAGCTCAGGACAGGGGGGGGCCAAAAACATTCAGTACTTC	CASSSGQGGAKNIQYF
TRBV6-5	TRBJ1-1	NA	NA	TGTGCCAGCAGTTACGGAGGGGGGGGAGGCGCCACTGAAGCTTTCTTT	CASSYGGGGGATEAFF
TRBV10-3	TRBJ1-4	NA	NA	TGTGCCATCAGTCGGGACTCACTGGGGGAAAAACTGTTTTTT	CAISRDSLGEKLFF
TRBV27	TRBJ1-5	NA	NA	TGTGCCAGCAGTTCACAGGGATATTGGCAGCCCCAGCATTTT	CASSSQGYWQPQHF
TRBV15	TRBJ1-2	NA	NA	TGTGCCACCAGCAGAGATCCGGGCAGGGCCGAAGGCTACACCTTC	CATSRDPGRAEGYTF
TRBV2	TRBJ2-3	NA	TRBD2	TGTGCCAGCAGGCGACTAGCGGGGGGTCTCACAGATACGCAGTATTTT	CASRRLAGGLTDTQYF
TRBV20-1	TRBJ1-1	few	NA	TGCAGGGGGTCGAGGGACACTGAAGCTTTCTTT	CRGSRDTEAFF
TRBV13	TRBJ2-1	NA	NA	TGTGCCAGCAGATTTTCCGGGGGGCACTCCTACAATGAGCAGTTCTTC	CASRFSGGHSYNEQFF
TRBV7-9	TRBJ1-4	NA	TRBD1	TGTGCCAGCAGCTTGGGGACAGATAATGAAAAACTGTTTTTT	CASSLGTDNEKLFF
TRBV11-2	TRBJ2-1	NA	TRBD2	TGTGCCAGCAGCTCCGGACTAGCAGTTGGGAATGAGCAGTTCTTC	CASSSGLAVGNEQFF
TRBV29-1	TRBJ1-1	NA	NA	TGCAGCGGTAAAATGGGCACCCAGAACACTGAAGCTTTCTTT	CSGKMGTQNTEAFF
TRBV5-1	TRBJ2-1	NA	NA	TGCGCCAGCAGCTTGGGAGCTTACAATGAGCAGTTCTTC	CASSLGAYNEQFF
TRBV7-8	TRBJ2-2	NA	TRBD2	TGTGCCAGCAGCTCTAGCGGGGGGGGTAACACCGGGGAGCTGTTTTTT	CASSSSGGGNTGELFF
TRBV7-2	TRBJ2-3	NA	TRBD2	TGTGCCAGCAGCTTGAGCGGGGGGGCAGATACGCAGTATTTT	CASSLSGGADTQYF
TRBV7-2	TRBJ2-7	NA	NA	TGTGCCAGCAGCTCATTCAGGGGTGATAGTTACTTC	CASSSFRGDSYF
TRBV14	TRBJ2-2	few	NA	TGTGCCAGCAGCCGTTTAGATGCCGGGGAGCTGTTTTTT	CASSRLDAGELFF
TRBV9	TRBJ2-7	few	NA	TGTGCCAGCACCCCGGGGAGGGCGGGGGCCTTATACGAGCAGTACTTC	CASTPGRAGALYEQYF
TRBV18	TRBJ2-7	NA	NA	TGTGCCAGCTCACCAGAGAACGGAGCCTACGAGCAGTACTTC	CASSPENGAYEQYF
TRBV2	TRBJ1-6	NA	NA	TGTGCCAGCAGTGTCAGGACAGCCAATTCACCCCTCCACTTT	CASSVRTANSPLHF
TRBV27	TRBJ2-7	NA	TRBD2	TGTGCCAGCACCCTATTGGGGGGGGGATTCTACGAGCAGTACTTC	CASTLLGGGFYEQYF
TRBV2	TRBJ2-1	once	NA	TGTGCCAGCAGTCCAGACAATGAGCAGTTCTTC	CASSPDNEQFF
TRBV7-2	TRBJ2-3	NA	TRBD2	TGTGCCAGCAGCCGACGGGAGGGGAGGCAGTATTTT	CASSRREGRQYF
TRBV27	TRBJ1-1	once	TRBD1	TGTGCCAGCAGTTCTCAGGACAGGGGGCGAGGCACTGAAGCTTTCTTT	CASSSQDRGRGTEAFF
TRBV5-4	TRBJ1-4	NA	TRBD1	TGTGCCAGCAGCCAGCGTTCAGGGACAGTTGAAAAACTGTTTTTT	CASSQRSGTVEKLFF
TRBV3-1/TRBV3-2	TRBJ1-2	NA	TRBD1	TGTGCCAGCAGCCAACGGGGGACAGGGCCCTATGGCTACACCTTC	CASSQRGTGPYGYTF
TRBV4-1	TRBJ2-3	NA	NA	TGCGCCAGCAGCCAGGTTCAGGGAGGCGGCACAGATACGCAGTATTTT	CASSQVQGGGTDTQYF
TRBV2	TRBJ2-2	NA	TRBD2	TGTGCCAGCAGTAAGACTAGCGGGGGAACCAACACCGGGGAGCTGTTTTTT	CASSKTSGGTNTGELFF